This note documents a single T cell receptor beta chain sequence. This sample was included in a study of blood T cell repertoires in COVID-19. TCRdb's copy holds only in-frame clones and misses some; the assay was immunoSEQ multiplex PCR. The profile shows around 330,000 clones, 90% of them singletons. Study members were between roughly 18 and 89 years old and lived in some 22 US regions. Clinical histories supplied by participants themselves formed the basis of cohort assignment. Looked up from germline, CDR1 is SGHRS and CDR2 is YFSETQ. V was clipped by 3 bases and J by 2 bases, with 13 bases between them. The CDR3 is made up of 15 amino acids.

The chain carries TRBV5-1 and TRBJ2-3; D is possibly TRBD1 (6 bases). The sample comprised PBMCs or T cells enriched from blood (not recorded which). The TCR originated in a man in his sixties who had recovered from COVID-19. The CDR3 nucleotides are TGCGCCAGCAGCTCTACCGGGACAATCACAGATACGCAGTATTTT. Its translation: CASSSTGTITDTQYF.